This T cell receptor (beta chain) was profiled in a study of blood T cells in healthy people across ages. Combining a sample-barcoded 5' primer with a J-beta primer mix, a second PCR ran for 7 to 11 cycles. TCRdb re-called the 5' RACE reads through MiXCR, storing one row per CDR3 protein. The sample lists some 930,000 distinct CDR3 sequences, approximately 32% occurring once. Trimming removed 1 base from V and 0 bases from J, with 4 bases in between. This CDR3 spans 14 amino acids. Germline loops: CDR1 LGHNA, CDR2 YSLEER. This clonotype was counted ten times or more. Separately, the same data were catalogued under a study of T cells of mothers and their children.

The V gene is TRBV4-3, the J gene TRBJ1-5; no reliable D call. This clonotype originated in a middle-aged woman in good health. Sequencing input: blood. DNA for the CDR3: TGCGCCAGCAGCCAAGCGCATAGCAATCAGCCCCAGCATTTT. Translated: CASSQAHSNQPQHF.